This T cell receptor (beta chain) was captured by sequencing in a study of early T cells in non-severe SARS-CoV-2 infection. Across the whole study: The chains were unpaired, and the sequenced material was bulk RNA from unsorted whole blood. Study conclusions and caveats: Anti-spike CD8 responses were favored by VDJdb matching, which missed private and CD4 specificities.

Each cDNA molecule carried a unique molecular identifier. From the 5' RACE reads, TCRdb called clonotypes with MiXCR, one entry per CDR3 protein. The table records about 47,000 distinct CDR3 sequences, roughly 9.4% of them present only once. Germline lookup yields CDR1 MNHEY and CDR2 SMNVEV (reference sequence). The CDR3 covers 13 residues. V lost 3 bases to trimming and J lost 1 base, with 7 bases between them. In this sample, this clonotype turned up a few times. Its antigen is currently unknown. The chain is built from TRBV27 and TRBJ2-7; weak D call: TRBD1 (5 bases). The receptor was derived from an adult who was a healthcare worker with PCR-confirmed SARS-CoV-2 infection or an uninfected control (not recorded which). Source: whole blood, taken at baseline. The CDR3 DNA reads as TGTGCCAGCAGTTTCCAGGGATCCTACGAGCAGTACTTC. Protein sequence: CASSFQGSYEQYF.